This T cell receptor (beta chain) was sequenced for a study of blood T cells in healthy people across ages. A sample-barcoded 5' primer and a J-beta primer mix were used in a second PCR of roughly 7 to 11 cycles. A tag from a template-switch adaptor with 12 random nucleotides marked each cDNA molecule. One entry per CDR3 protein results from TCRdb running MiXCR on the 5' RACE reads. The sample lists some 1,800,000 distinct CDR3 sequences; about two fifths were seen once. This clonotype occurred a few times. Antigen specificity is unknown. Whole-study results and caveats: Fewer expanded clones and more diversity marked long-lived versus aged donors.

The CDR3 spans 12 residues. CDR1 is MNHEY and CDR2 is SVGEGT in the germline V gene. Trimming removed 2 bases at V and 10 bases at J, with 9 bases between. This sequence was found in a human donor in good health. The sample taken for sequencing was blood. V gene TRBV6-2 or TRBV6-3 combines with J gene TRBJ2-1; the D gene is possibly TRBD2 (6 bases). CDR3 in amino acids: CASSYRLAEQFF. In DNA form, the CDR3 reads TGTGCCAGCAGTTACCGGCTAGCGGAGCAGTTCTTC.